This T cell receptor (beta chain) was identified in a study of T cells in localized non-small cell lung cancer. CDR3 length: 14 amino acids. Between the trimmed V and J ends, which lost 6 bases and 5 bases, there was a span of 16 bases. Germline-derived CDR1 and CDR2 are LGHNA and YSLEER. Here immunoSEQ multiplex PCR was the method, and the copy in TCRdb shows in-frame clones only, minus some. The sample contains tens of thousands of clones, more than 70% of which appear only once. The source was peripheral blood, collected before any cancer treatment. The chain combines TRBV4-3 with TRBJ1-1; D is undetermined. The clonotype comes from a female donor at least 60 years old with stage I lung adenocarcinoma. CDR3 residues: CASSLSQGKTEAFF. The CDR3 region has the DNA TGCGCCAGCAGTCTATCGCAAGGGAAAACTGAAGCTTTCTTT.